These 19 T cell receptor beta chains originate from one sample sequenced in a study of T cells after yellow fever vaccination. TCRdb re-called the 5' RACE reads with MiXCR, one entry per CDR3 protein. Seen here are hundreds of thousands of distinct CDR3 sequences, 15% to 20% observed once, and the top ten hold roughly an eighth. The sequencing used PBMCs, collected 15 days after the yellow fever booster vaccination. Receptors originate from a man aged 25-45 years who received the YFV17D yellow fever vaccine.

The chain has TRBV9 and TRBJ2-1; 11 positions agree with TRBD1. Trimming took 4 bases from V and 7 from J; bases not matched to a gene: 10. CDR1 SGDLS and CDR2 YYNGEE come from the germline V gene. The length of the CDR3 is 16 residues. The CDR3 loop reads CASSPRVGQGANEQFF. The CDR3 DNA follows: TGTGCCAGCAGCCCCCGGGTTGGACAGGGGGCTAATGAGCAGTTCTTC.

The chain employs TRBV20-1 and TRBJ2-2; 9 bases fit TRBD2. The germline gives CDR1 DFQATT, CDR2 SNEGSKA (reference sequence). The junction had 9 bases not matched to a gene; V was cut back by 2 bases and J by 2 bases. The CDR3 has 17 amino acids. This CDR3 is CSARTTLAGANTGELFF. The DNA of the CDR3 is TGCAGTGCTAGAACTACTTTAGCGGGAGCCAACACCGGGGAGCTGTTTTTT.

At least ten counts were recorded for this clonotype. V gene TRBV20-1 combines with J gene TRBJ2-5, with 8 bases that match TRBD2. The J segment lost 3 bases and the V segment lost 3 bases, leaving 15 bases of the junction unmatched. Germline V gene lookup returns CDR1 DFQATT and CDR2 SNEGSKA (reference sequence). The CDR3 is 17 amino acids. CDR3 DNA sequence: TGCAGTGCTAGTGGTTTGGTACCCGGGAGGGCGGAAGAGACCCAGTACTTC. Its translation is CSASGLVPGRAEETQYF.

The chain couples TRBV5-1 to TRBJ2-3; TRBD2 agrees at 10 bases. V was clipped by 0 bases and J by 4 bases; unmatched bases: 5. Germline V gene lookup returns CDR1 SGHRS and CDR2 YFSETQ. The CDR3 is 16 residues long. Here the CDR3 DNA reads TGCGCCAGCAGCTTGGCGGCTAGCGGGAGCGCAGATACGCAGTATTTT. Translating it yields CASSLAASGSADTQYF.

This chain joins TRBV20-1 and TRBJ1-4; D unclear. The CDR3 covers 10 residues. Germline CDR1 and CDR2: DFQATT and SNEGSKA (reference sequence). The ends were cut back, 6 bases at V and 7 bases at J, with 6 bases in the middle. The CDR3 sequence: CSALSEKLFF. DNA of the CDR3: TGCAGTGCCCTTAGTGAAAAACTGTTTTTT.

This clonotype was picked up a small number of times. The chain joins TRBV12-3 or TRBV12-4 to TRBJ2-5; D is uncertain. CDR3 length: 14 residues. Trimming pared 2 bases from V and 5 bases from J, leaving 12 bases between. CDR3 DNA sequence: TGTGCCAGCAGTTTAATGGCTCGATCGGAGACCCAGTACTTC. Translating it yields CASSLMARSETQYF.

The chain recombines TRBV29-1 with TRBJ2-2, with 11 bases that match TRBD2. The CDR3 runs to 14 residues. Trimming removed 7 bases from V and 5 bases from J; junction bases left unmatched: 6. Germline lookup yields CDR1 SQVTM and CDR2 ANQGSEA. CDR3 protein: CSADLAGGTGELFF. The DNA for the CDR3 is TGCAGCGCCGATCTAGCGGGAGGTACCGGGGAGCTGTTTTTT.

This clonotype was seen more than once but under ten times. The V call is TRBV20-1, the J call TRBJ2-5; TRBD2 aligns across 13 bases. The CDR3 spans 15 residues. Unmatched junction bases numbered 6, after V lost 4 bases and J lost 4 bases. Germline V gene sequence: CDR1 DFQATT, CDR2 SNEGSKA (reference sequence). CDR3 DNA: TGCAGTGCTAAAGGACTAGCGGGAGAGTTAGAGACCCAGTACTTC. Amino acids: CSAKGLAGELETQYF.

This clonotype was seen a few times. The chain carries TRBV5-1 and TRBJ2-1, with TRBD2 identical over 7 bases. The CDR3 contains 15 residues. V lost 6 bases, J lost 0 bases, and 6 bases stayed unmatched. Germline V gene lookup returns CDR1 SGHRS and CDR2 YFSETQ. CDR3 amino acids: CASTSSGGSYNEQFF. DNA of the CDR3: TGCGCCAGCACGTCGTCGGGGGGCTCCTACAATGAGCAGTTCTTC. The full variable domain, its missing parts supplied by reference TRBV5-1 and TRBJ2-1, is KAGVTQTPRYLIKTRGQQVTLSCSPISGHRSVSWYQQTPGQGLQFLFEYFSETQRNKGNFPGRFSGRQFSNSRSEMNVSTLELGDSALYLCASTSSGGSYNEQFFGPGTRLTVL.

The chain is built from TRBV9 and TRBJ1-1; the match to TRBD1 covers 8 bases. CDR3 length: 16 residues. Germline CDR1 SGDLS, CDR2 YYNGEE. Germline trimming cut 1 base from V and 3 bases from J; bases unmatched to any gene: 8. For the CDR3, the DNA is TGTGCCAGCAGCGTACCCAGGGGGCTAGGGGACACTGAAGCTTTCTTT. It is translated as CASSVPRGLGDTEAFF. Full variable domain (remainder filled in from reference TRBV9 and TRBJ1-1): DSGVTQTPKHLITATGQRVTLRCSPRSGDLSVYWYQQSLDQGLQFLIQYYNGEERAKGNILERFSAQQFPDLHSELNLSSLELGDSALYFCASSVPRGLGDTEAFFGQGTRLTVV.

The rearrangement links TRBV6-2 or TRBV6-3 to TRBJ2-7; maybe TRBD2 (6 bases). The CDR3 length is 13 residues. Between the trimmed V and J ends, which lost 6 bases and 0 bases, there was a span of 9 bases. Germline CDR1 MNHEY, CDR2 SVGEGT. CDR3 residues: CASRQTSSYEQYF. DNA of the CDR3: TGTGCCAGCAGACAGACTAGCTCCTACGAGCAGTACTTC.

This clonotype has a handful of counts. The CDR3 region is CAWTVPRTGELFF. CDR3 nucleotides: TGTGCCTGGACAGTCCCTCGTACCGGGGAGCTGTTTTTT. V is TRBV30 and J is TRBJ2-2; D unresolved. The germline V gene has CDR1 GTSNPN and CDR2 SVGIG (reference sequence). CDR3 length equals 13 residues. V lost 4 bases and J 5 bases, leaving 11 bases between the germline ends.

This clonotype was detected only a few times. This rearrangement joins TRBV6-2 or TRBV6-3 to TRBJ2-5, with D tentatively TRBD2 (5 bases). Trimming pared 7 bases from V and 3 bases from J, leaving 15 bases between. From germline, CDR1 is MNHEY and CDR2 SVGEGT. This CDR3 is 14 amino acids long. CDR3 DNA: TGTGCCAGCACCTACCTGGACTCAGAAGAGACCCAGTACTTC. Its protein product is CASTYLDSEETQYF.

The table lists this clonotype with a few counts. The rearrangement uses TRBV7-9 and TRBJ2-5, with TRBD2 matching over 11 bases. CDR3 size: 17 residues. The J segment lost 2 bases and the V segment lost 4 bases, leaving 9 bases of the junction unmatched. Germline V gene lookup returns CDR1 SEHNR and CDR2 FQNEAQ (reference sequence). CDR3 DNA: TGTGCCAGCAGCTACCGTCCTAGCGGGAGGCCACAAGAGACCCAGTACTTC. Its protein product is CASSYRPSGRPQETQYF.

J is TRBJ2-5 and V is TRBV20-1; 10 bases align to TRBD2. The V and J ends lost 6 bases and 4 bases, in that order; junction bases with no gene match: 5. The CDR3 totals 13 residues. Germline values: CDR1 DFQATT, CDR2 SNEGSKA (reference sequence). The CDR3 spells CSALAGGGETQYF. In nucleotides, the CDR3 is TGCAGTGCCTTAGCGGGAGGTGGAGAGACCCAGTACTTC.

This clonotype was observed once. This chain connects TRBV28 to TRBJ2-7; TRBD2 agrees at 13 bases. V shed 3 bases, J shed 1 base, and the junction held 3 bases outside the gene matches. Germline CDR1 and CDR2: MDHEN and SYDVKM. The CDR3 contains 16 residues. CDR3 DNA: TGTGCCAGCAGTTTTGGGACTAGCGGGACATCCTACGAGCAGTACTTC. This sequence encodes CASSFGTSGTSYEQYF.

The chain recombines TRBV6-5 with TRBJ2-1, with D hard to call. The ends were cut back, 0 bases at V and 9 bases at J, with 15 bases in the middle. This CDR3 comprises 15 residues. The germline V gene encodes CDR1 MNHEY and CDR2 SVGAGI. The CDR3 here is CASSYSTAERGEQFF. Here the CDR3 DNA reads TGTGCCAGCAGTTACTCGACTGCCGAACGAGGTGAGCAGTTCTTC.

This chain connects TRBV7-3 to TRBJ2-1; possible D gene TRBD1, 5 bases. Germline assignment: CDR1 SGHTA and CDR2 FQGTGA. V gave up 2 bases and J gave up 3 bases, with 11 bases separating them. CDR3 length: 15 amino acids. In DNA, the CDR3 is TGTGCCAGCAGCTTACAGGGTCCGGACTACAATGAGCAGTTCTTC. It specifies CASSLQGPDYNEQFF.

This clonotype was seen more than once but under ten times. The chain couples TRBV7-2 to TRBJ2-4, with 8 bases matching TRBD1. V was pared by 9 bases and J by 8 bases, with 9 bases of the junction left unmatched. The CDR3 spans 13 residues. The germline V gene encodes CDR1 SGHTA and CDR2 FQGNSA. The CDR3 is CASKDRGSDIQYF. In DNA form, the CDR3 reads TGTGCCAGTAAAGACAGGGGATCGGACATTCAGTACTTC.